The subject of this entry is one TCR beta chain. What it binds is unknown. Time point noted: recipient sample about 28 days before transplant, after cytoreduction. The data are from a study of T cell clonotyping in hematopoietic cell transplantation. Study-wide findings and caveats: CD4 and CD8 repertoire contributions could not be separated without sorting. Broader posttransplant TCR repertoire diversity was predicted by graft donor and pretransplant recipient Inverse Simpson Index values.

Assay: immunoSEQ multiplex PCR; the TCRdb copy retains only in-frame clones and omits some. The sample gives 25,000 to 30,000 clones, approximately 94% of which show up once; more than 2% is in the top ten. Germline V CDR1 and CDR2: SNHLY, FYNNEI. J was trimmed by 8 bases and V by 7 bases; bases with no gene match: 11. The CDR3 length is 15 residues. Sequences were derived from peripheral blood mononuclear cells, sampled before stem cell transplant. The clonotype was recovered from a man aged 50 to 59 with acute myeloid leukemia. Some clones in this sample may be carry-over from other donors' samples. The chain recombines TRBV2 with TRBJ1-4; 9 bases are a match to TRBD1. This CDR3 is CASTRQGTGREKLFF. The CDR3 nucleotides read TGTGCCAGCACTCGACAGGGGACAGGGAGAGAAAAACTGTTTTTT. The full variable domain, rest sourced from reference TRBV2 and TRBJ1-4, is EPEVTQTPSHQVTQMGQEVILRCVPISNHLYFYWYRQILGQKVEFLVSFYNNEISEKSEIFDDQFSVERPDGSNFTLKIRSTKLEDSAMYFCASTRQGTGREKLFFGSGTQLSVL.